This T cell receptor beta chain comes out of a study of T cell changes during pregnancy in multiple sclerosis. Only in-frame clones appear in the TCRdb table, and some are missing; sequencing was by immunoSEQ multiplex PCR. The sample yields 55,000 to 80,000 clones, 85% to 90% seen once. This receptor was obtained from a female donor in good health, enrolled as a control in a pregnancy study. Material: peripheral blood, obtained after pregnancy.

The CDR3 region is CASSLGAGELFF. The CDR3 bases are TGCGCCAGCAGCTTGGGGGCTGGGGAGCTGTTTTTT. The rearrangement uses TRBV5-1 and TRBJ2-2; D is uncertain. V lost 0 bases to trimming and J lost 8 bases, with 5 bases between them. The CDR3 runs 12 residues. Germline values: CDR1 SGHRS, CDR2 YFSETQ.